Listed here are 15 T cell receptor beta chains from one sample, sequenced in a study of T-cell reconstitution after alpha-beta-depleted transplantation in children. Library preparation (for TCRbeta) was performed with unique molecular identifiers. Using its own MiXCR run on the PCR reads, TCRdb lists one record per CDR3 protein. The table lists about 580,000 distinct CDR3 sequences, 25% to 30% of them singletons. Sequencing was performed on PBMCs, taken before TCRalphabeta/CD19-depleted stem cell transplant. All receptors come from a boy less than two years old with Wiskott-Aldrich syndrome, due to receive a stem cell transplant.

DNA of the CDR3: TGTGCCATCCGGGAGGTTGACTATGGCTACACCTTC. Its protein is CAIREVDYGYTF. The chain uses TRBV10-3 and TRBJ1-2, with unresolved D. Germline assignment: CDR1 ENHRY and CDR2 SYGVKD. The CDR3 runs to 12 residues. Between the trimmed V and J ends, which lost 8 bases and 3 bases, there was a span of 10 bases.

This chain links TRBV6-2 or TRBV6-3 with TRBJ2-2; D is possibly TRBD2 (5 bases). The CDR3 extends over 17 amino acids. V lost 2 bases and J 1 base, leaving 14 bases between the germline ends. Germline values: CDR1 MNHEY, CDR2 SVGEGT. CDR3: CASSYGPGGRNTGELFF. DNA for the CDR3: TGTGCCAGCAGTTACGGTCCGGGTGGGAGGAACACCGGGGAGCTGTTTTTT.

The rearrangement uses TRBV29-1 and TRBJ2-3, with D possibly TRBD2 on 5 matching bases. The CDR3 has 12 residues. Trimming removed 2 bases at V and 2 bases at J, with 5 bases between. Germline V CDR1 and CDR2: SQVTM, ANQGSEA. For the CDR3, the DNA is TGCAGCGTTGAACGGGACACAGATACGCAGTATTTT. This sequence encodes CSVERDTDTQYF.

This clonotype came up a few times. The rearrangement joins TRBV20-1 to TRBJ2-1; D gene unclear. The V gene lost 5 bases and the J gene lost 10 bases, with 21 bases spanning the gap. The CDR3 loop spans 14 amino acids. Germline V gene data show CDR1 as DFQATT and CDR2 as SNEGSKA (reference sequence). The CDR3 DNA follows: TGCAGTGCTCGGCGGCCCCACGATCTTGGCGAGCAGTTCTTC. It encodes CSARRPHDLGEQFF.

This chain uses TRBV5-1 with TRBJ1-5; D gene uncertain. Germline assignment: CDR1 SGHRS and CDR2 YFSETQ. The CDR3 totals 13 residues. Trimming took 9 bases from V and 0 from J, leaving 10 bases between them. The CDR3 DNA sequence: TGCGCCAACCGTCACAGTAGCAATCAGCCCCAGCATTTT. It yields the protein CANRHSSNQPQHF.

This clonotype has more than one count but fewer than ten. The chain is built from TRBV3-1 and TRBJ2-5; D assignment may be TRBD1 or TRBD2 (6 bases each). Per the germline V gene, CDR1 is LGHDT and CDR2 is YNNKEL (reference sequence). The CDR3 has 17 residues. With 0 bases removed from V and 2 bases from J, the gap between germline ends came to 16 bases. The CDR3 region is CASSQDPDSGQQETQYF. The CDR3 DNA is TGTGCCAGCAGCCAAGATCCGGACAGCGGGCAACAAGAGACCCAGTACTTC.

This clonotype was recorded only once. The junction departs from germline at one end; a sequencing error may be responsible. The V gene is TRBV9, the J gene TRBJ2-1; no clear D gene. Per the germline V gene, CDR1 is SGDLS and CDR2 is YYNGEE. The CDR3 contains 13 residues. The CDR3 nucleotides are TGTGCCAGCAGCGGACGGACCTGCAATGAACAGTTCTTC. Its protein is CASSGRTCNEQFF.

This clonotype was seen a single time. This rearrangement joins TRBV12-3 or TRBV12-4 to TRBJ2-1; tentative D call: TRBD2 (5 bases). The ends were cut back, 5 bases at V and 6 bases at J, with 11 bases in the middle. The CDR3 has 13 residues. The CDR3 DNA reads TGTGCCAGCAGTCCCGACTACTTCAATGAGCAGTTCTTC. It codes for CASSPDYFNEQFF.

This clonotype was observed a few times. The V and J genes are TRBV5-1 and TRBJ2-5; 11 bases are a match to TRBD1. CDR3 length: 18 amino acids. The V segment lost 2 bases and the J segment 1 base; nucleotides outside the gene matches: 10. Germline V gives CDR1 SGHRS, CDR2 YFSETQ. This CDR3 reads CASSFSAGTGGFQETQYF. The CDR3, as DNA: TGCGCCAGCAGCTTTAGTGCTGGGACAGGGGGGTTCCAAGAGACCCAGTACTTC.

The V and J genes are TRBV29-1 and TRBJ2-5; no clear D gene. Germline values: CDR1 SQVTM, CDR2 ANQGSEA. V was shortened by 4 bases and J by 4 bases, with 10 bases between the two germline ends. The CDR3 sequence is 12 residues long. CDR3 coding DNA: TGCAGCGTTGTAGGGATTCCAGAGACCCAGTACTTC. This gives the protein CSVVGIPETQYF.

This clonotype was counted between two and nine times. This sequence joins TRBV15 and TRBJ2-7; D possibly uses TRBD1 or TRBD2 (5 bases each). CDR1 and CDR2 (germline): LNHNV, YYDKDF (reference sequence). The CDR3 has 18 residues. The ends were cut back, 0 bases at V and 5 bases at J, with 23 bases in the middle. This CDR3 is CATSRDNSPRGFRHEQYF. The CDR3 DNA reads as TGTGCCACCAGCAGAGATAATTCCCCGAGGGGTTTTAGACACGAGCAGTACTTC.

J is TRBJ1-1 and V is TRBV27; 8 nucleotides match TRBD1. Germline-derived CDR1 and CDR2 are MNHEY and SMNVEV (reference sequence). This CDR3 is 13 amino acids long. V shed 6 bases and J 4 bases; nucleotides not matched to a gene: 4. In DNA, the CDR3 is TGTGCCAGCAGAACGACAGGGGTCACTGAAGCTTTCTTT. Protein sequence: CASRTTGVTEAFF.

This rearrangement joins TRBV5-1 to TRBJ2-1; TRBD1 or TRBD2 may be the D gene (5 bases each). The CDR3 totals 13 residues. Trimming stripped 2 bases from V and 7 bases from J, with 10 bases between. CDR1 is SGHRS and CDR2 is YFSETQ in the germline V gene. The CDR3 DNA reads TGCGCCAGCAGCTTTGGATGGGGGAATGAGCAGTTCTTC. It codes for CASSFGWGNEQFF.

The chain uses TRBV29-1 and TRBJ1-6; tentative D call: TRBD1 (5 bases). CDR3 length: 15 residues. Trimming removed 5 bases from V and 5 bases from J, with 16 bases in between. Germline V gives CDR1 SQVTM, CDR2 ANQGSEA. The DNA for the CDR3 is TGCAGCGTTAAAACCGGGACTGAGAATAATTCACCCCTCCACTTT. Its protein is CSVKTGTENNSPLHF.

V gene TRBV4-1 combines with J gene TRBJ2-6, with 10 bases fitting TRBD2. This CDR3 spans 18 amino acids. Germline loops: CDR1 MGHRA, CDR2 YSYEKL. V was pared by 3 bases and J by 0 bases, with 5 bases of the junction left unmatched. The CDR3 spells CASSQFSGRTSGANVLTF. Written as DNA, the CDR3 is TGCGCCAGCAGCCAGTTTAGCGGGAGGACCTCTGGGGCCAACGTCCTGACTTTC.